The T cell receptor beta chain under discussion was sequenced for a study of cytomegalovirus exposure and HLA in healthy donors. About the study: The approximately 700 first-cohort repertoires shared a platform with the 120 or so validation repertoires, as reported in a later analysis.

The germline gives CDR1 MNHEY, CDR2 SVGAGI. With V trimmed by 10 bases and J by 3 bases, 10 bases remained unmatched. The CDR3 is 14 residues long. An approximately 130-subject validation cohort, separate from the approximately 720-subject first cohort, supplied the donors. This clone was seen once. Its antigen is undetermined. Notes on the study in general: Subsequent analysis found a tendency for first-cohort TCR clusters to co-occur within the 110 or so validation repertoires. Reported results showed that the classifier diagnosed cytomegalovirus status with high specificity and sensitivity.

Sequencing was performed with immunoSEQ multiplex PCR; in TCRdb, only in-frame clones are kept and a portion is missing. The sample carries some 310,000 clones, approximately 91% recorded once. The chain recombines TRBV6-5 with TRBJ2-7, with 9 bases fitting TRBD2. The clonotype comes from a man aged 30-40 years in good health and CMV-seronegative. The material sequenced was PBMCs. The CDR3 sequence: CATHQTSGVYEQYF. The CDR3 DNA follows: TGTGCCACTCATCAGACTAGCGGAGTCTACGAGCAGTACTTC.